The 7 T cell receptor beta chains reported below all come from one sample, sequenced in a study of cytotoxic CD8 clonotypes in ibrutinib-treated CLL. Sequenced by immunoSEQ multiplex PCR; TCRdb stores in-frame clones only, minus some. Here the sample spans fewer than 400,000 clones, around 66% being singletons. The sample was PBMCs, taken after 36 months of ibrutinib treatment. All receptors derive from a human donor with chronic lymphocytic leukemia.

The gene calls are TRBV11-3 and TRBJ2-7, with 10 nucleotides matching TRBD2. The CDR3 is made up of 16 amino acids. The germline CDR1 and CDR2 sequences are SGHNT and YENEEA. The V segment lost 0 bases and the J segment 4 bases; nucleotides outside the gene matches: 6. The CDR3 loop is CASSLDLLAGAYEQYF. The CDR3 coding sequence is TGTGCCAGCAGCTTAGATCTCCTAGCGGGAGCGTACGAGCAGTACTTC.

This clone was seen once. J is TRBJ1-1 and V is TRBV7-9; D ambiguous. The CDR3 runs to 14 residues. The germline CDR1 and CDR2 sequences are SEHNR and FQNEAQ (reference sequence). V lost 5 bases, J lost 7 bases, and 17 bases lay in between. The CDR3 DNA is TGTGCCAGCAGCCTAATAAGGGCGGCAGATGAAGCTTTCTTT. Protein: CASSLIRAADEAFF.

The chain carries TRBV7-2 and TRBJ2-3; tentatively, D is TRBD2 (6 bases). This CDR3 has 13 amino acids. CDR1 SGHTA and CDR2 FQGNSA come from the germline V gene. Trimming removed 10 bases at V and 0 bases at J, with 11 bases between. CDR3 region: CATTGTSTDTQYF. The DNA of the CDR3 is TGTGCCACCACCGGGACTAGCACAGATACGCAGTATTTT.

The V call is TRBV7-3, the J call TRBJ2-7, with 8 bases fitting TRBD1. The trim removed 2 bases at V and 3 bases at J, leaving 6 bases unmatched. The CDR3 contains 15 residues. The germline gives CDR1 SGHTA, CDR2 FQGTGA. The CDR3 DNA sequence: TGTGCCAGCAGCTTAGGACAGGGAGTGAACTACGAGCAGTACTTC. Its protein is CASSLGQGVNYEQYF.

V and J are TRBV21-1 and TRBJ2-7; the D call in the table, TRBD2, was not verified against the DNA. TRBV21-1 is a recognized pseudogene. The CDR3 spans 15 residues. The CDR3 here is CASSKPSGRHYEQYF. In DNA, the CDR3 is TGTGCCAGCAGCAAACCCAGCGGACGCCATTACGAGCAGTACTTC.

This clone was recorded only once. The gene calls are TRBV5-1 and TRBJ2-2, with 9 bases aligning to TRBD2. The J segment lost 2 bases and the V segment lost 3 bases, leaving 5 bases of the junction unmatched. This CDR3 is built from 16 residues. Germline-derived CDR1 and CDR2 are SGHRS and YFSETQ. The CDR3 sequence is CASSSPGLANTGELFF. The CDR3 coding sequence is TGCGCCAGCAGCTCGCCGGGACTAGCCAACACCGGGGAGCTGTTTTTT.

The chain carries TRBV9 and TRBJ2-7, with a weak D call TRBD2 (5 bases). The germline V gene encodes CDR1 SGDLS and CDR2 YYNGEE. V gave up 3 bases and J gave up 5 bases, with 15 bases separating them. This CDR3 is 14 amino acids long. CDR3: CASSATTRVNEQYF. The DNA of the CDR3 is TGTGCCAGCAGCGCGACTACTAGGGTAAACGAGCAGTACTTC.